This TCR beta chain comes out of a study of T-cell memory formation after mild COVID-19 (TCRdb year 2021). A note on the overall study: Most TCR sequence clusters were specific to one of the two donors. In a couple of donors, T-cell clones that expanded and contracted after mild COVID-19 were tracked by sequencing TCRalpha and TCRbeta repertoires over time. Two young, previously healthy adult volunteers, one female and one male, were included in the cohort.

The sequencing machine was an Illumina NovaSeq 6000. TCRalpha and TCRbeta cDNA libraries were constructed by 5'RACE with constant-segment primers, with sample barcodes and unique molecular identifiers being introduced. Trizol reagent was used to extract RNA from every sample. Library amplification was performed in two PCR steps, and a second sample barcode and Illumina TruSeq adapters were introduced in the second step. Sequencing of libraries was performed on an Illumina NovaSeq with 2 x 150 bp paired-end reads. Per the source publication's procedure: Reads were demultiplexed and collapsed into UMI-guided consensus sequences with migec v1.2.7. Using mixcr v2.1.11, UMI consensuses were aligned to TRA and TRB V and J templates and then assembled into clonotypes. Clonotypes were classified as expanded or contracted when called significant by both edgeR and NoisET, with noise models trained on biological replicates. For edgeR calls, a false discovery rate-adjusted p below 0.01 and a log2 fold-change threshold of 1 were applied. As an exploratory analysis of dynamics, max-normalized trajectories of the 1000 most abundant clonotypes were examined with PCA combined with hierarchical clustering. Each responding clone was given a CD4 or CD8 phenotype based on the CD4+ and CD8+ repertoires, which had been sequenced separately. The public sequencing data were trimmed at Q25 with fastp and processed into clonotypes with MiXCR by TCRdb, which kept only in-frame beta chains. Rows are unified per CDR3 protein, each entry keeping the most common DNA and genes. Clone size and V and J calls follow TCRdb, not the original study. This sample gives roughly 150,000 distinct CDR3 sequences in total; approximately 26% of them show up just once. The ten largest clones capture around 22% of the sample.

In the case of this clonotype: The antigen it binds to is not known. No much larger clone is present one base from it, and per-base qualities are unavailable.

PBMCs were isolated by Ficoll-Paque density gradient centrifugation. Beyond this particular receptor, the publication reports: The detection of some responding clones in pre-infection memory suggests that pre-existing cross-reactive memory T cells joined the SARS-CoV-2 response. The study covered only a couple of mild cases, and larger cohorts including severe cases with pre-infection samples were considered necessary. The second-wave clones that peaked on day 37 were not confirmed to be SARS-CoV-2 specific. Balanced CD4/CD8 phenotypes were observed for clones contracting from day 15 to 85, whereas a bias towards CD4+ was observed for a second wave of clones expanding from day 15 to 37. Contracting CD4+ clones turned up mainly in the CM and EM memory subsets, whereas EMRA was where CD8+ clones were enriched.

Taken from the germline V gene, the CDR1 and CDR2 loops are SGHDT and YYEEEE. The CDR3 contains 14 residues, cysteine and phenylalanine counted. The sequence is cut down to CDR3 DNA, 42 bases in frame from base 1. Trimming accounts for 3 bases at V and 6 bases at J, while the number of junction bases matched to no gene is 6. The specimen was PBMCs or a T cell subset sorted from them (not recorded which). The V gene is TRBV5-6 and the J gene is TRBJ1-1; a stretch of 9 junction bases matches TRBD1. The receptor was isolated from an adult woman who had mild COVID-19 (a few samples of this study predate the infection). The sample titles of this study are shuffled in the database, so cell type and time point are left out; the donor was told from shared clones. Here the CDR3 is given as CASSSDRGGPEAFF. Read as DNA, the sequence is TGTGCCAGCAGCTCGGACAGGGGAGGCCCTGAAGCTTTCTTT.